The sequence of this T cell receptor beta chain was determined in a study of T cells after yellow fever vaccination (dated by TCRdb to the late 2010s). Background for the entire study: Libraries from fractions with low cell numbers were prepared with the SMART-Seq v4 Ultra Low Input RNA kit. Bulk TCR alpha and beta repertoires were sequenced longitudinally to track T-cell clones before and after primary and booster YFV17D yellow fever vaccination. Two healthy male donors, one aged 18 to 30 and one aged 30 to 40 years, were included in the cohort. Bulk PBMC replicates and cell subsets were isolated from blood drawn at multiple timepoints before and after both primary and secondary immunization.

From its cysteine to its phenylalanine, the CDR3 spans 13 amino acids. Of the read, only the CDR3 DNA is kept; its 39 bases are in frame from base 1. CDR1 and CDR2 are read off the germline V gene (reference sequence) as SEHNR and FQNEAQ. The junction shows trimming of 7 bases on V and 4 bases on J, plus 12 bases between the germline ends. TCR cDNA was made using 5'RACE template switching, a step that added a universal primer site and unique molecular identifiers. cDNA synthesis was primed from both the TCR alpha and TCR beta constant segments. Library amplification involved two PCR steps, and the second step added sample barcodes and sequencing adapters. Libraries were sequenced on Illumina HiSeq 2500 (2x100 bp) or NovaSeq (2x150 bp). Under the source paper's analysis protocol: Demultiplexing of reads and collapsing into UMI consensus sequences were performed with MIGEC, and V(D)J alignment was carried out with MiXCR. Clonotypes responding to the vaccine were identified with edgeR on replicate PBMC samples, with the criteria of FDR below 0.01 and a log2 fold change above 5 up to day 15. CD4 or CD8 identity was assigned to each bulk clonotype according to whether the clonotype was present at higher abundance in the sequenced CD4 repertoire or the sequenced CD8 repertoire. The public reads were reanalyzed by TCRdb: fastp trimming at Q25, MiXCR alignment, in-frame beta chains only. Each CDR3 protein gets just one entry, which takes the most common genes and DNA from the rows behind it. Here the V and J calls rest on TCRdb's processing, not on the authors' analysis. Across this sample there are more than 350,000 distinct CDR3 sequences, with roughly 10% seen only once. The ten largest clones capture around 20% of the sample.

Study-level results and caveats: Most clones expanded after primary vaccination (around 96% of CD4 and around 89% of CD8) were re-detected after the booster, suggesting that broad memory maintenance occurred. Compared with the primary T-cell response, the secondary T-cell response was weaker but faster, peaking on day 5 rather than day 15. Because the study included only two donors, the extent to which the findings can be generalized is limited. Because abundant contaminating clonotypes from the bulk population could be contained in FACS-sorted repertoires, computational filtering was required. A small fraction of clonotypes appeared in both the CD4 and CD8 compartments, likely as a result of convergent recombination.

The treatment or condition label, read with the paper, signifies: live attenuated yellow fever vaccine strain. At each blood-draw timepoint, two biological replicates of bulk PBMCs were obtained. PBMCs were isolated from peripheral blood using a standard Ficoll-Paque protocol. TriZol was used to extract RNA from bulk PBMCs, CD4 and CD8 fractions, and dextramer-positive and dextramer-negative fractions. The table lists this clonotype with a few counts. This clone's antigen is unknown. No quality values exist for individual bases; no much larger clone is one base distant. The sample was PBMCs, taken on the day of the first yellow fever vaccination. This clonotype originated in a man between 18 and 29 years old who received the YFV17D yellow fever vaccine. The chain joins TRBV7-9 to TRBJ2-3; no D segment can be confidently identified. This receptor has the CDR3 CASTERVADTQYF. The bases are TGTGCCAGCACCGAAAGGGTGGCAGATACGCAGTATTTT.